This T cell receptor beta chain was identified in a study of blood T cells in healthy people across ages. Across the whole study: Template switching picked up about one barcoded beta molecule for each two T cells.

The CDR3 runs to 15 residues. V was clipped by 4 bases and J by 2 bases; unmatched bases: 2. This clonotype was recorded a few times. A second roughly 6 to 11 cycle PCR used barcoded and J-beta primers. TCRdb processed the 5' RACE reads anew with MiXCR; each CDR3 protein has one entry. The sample has approximately 1,700,000 distinct CDR3 sequences; roughly two fifths are singletons. The TCR comes from a human donor in good health. Sequenced sample: blood. V is TRBV12-3 or TRBV12-4 and J is TRBJ2-7; 13 bases are shared with TRBD2. This CDR3 reads CASSYGTSGTYEQYF. In nucleotides, the CDR3 is TGTGCCAGCAGTTACGGGACTAGCGGGACCTACGAGCAGTACTTC.